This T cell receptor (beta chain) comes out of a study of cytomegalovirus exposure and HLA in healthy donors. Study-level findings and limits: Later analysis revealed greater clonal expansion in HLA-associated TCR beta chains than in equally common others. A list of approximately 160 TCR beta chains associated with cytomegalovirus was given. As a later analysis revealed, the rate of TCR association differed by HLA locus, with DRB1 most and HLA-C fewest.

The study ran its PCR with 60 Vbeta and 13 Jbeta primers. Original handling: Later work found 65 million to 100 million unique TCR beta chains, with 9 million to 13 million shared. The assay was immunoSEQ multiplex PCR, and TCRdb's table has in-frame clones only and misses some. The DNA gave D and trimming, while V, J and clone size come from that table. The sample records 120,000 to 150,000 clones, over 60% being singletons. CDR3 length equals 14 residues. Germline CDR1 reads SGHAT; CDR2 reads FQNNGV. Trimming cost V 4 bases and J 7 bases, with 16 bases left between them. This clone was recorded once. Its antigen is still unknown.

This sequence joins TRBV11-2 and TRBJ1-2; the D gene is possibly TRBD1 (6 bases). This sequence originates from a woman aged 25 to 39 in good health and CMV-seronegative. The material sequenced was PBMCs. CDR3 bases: TGTGCCAGCAGCTCCGGGGGGCTTATCGGTGGCTACACCTTC. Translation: CASSSGGLIGGYTF.